This T cell receptor (beta chain) was captured in a study of T cell changes during pregnancy in multiple sclerosis. Germline CDR1 is SEHNR and CDR2 is FQNEAQ (reference sequence). This CDR3 region has 12 residues. With 4 bases removed from V and 4 bases from J, the gap between germline ends came to 7 bases. This clone is a singleton in its sample. Clones were sequenced by immunoSEQ multiplex PCR, and TCRdb holds only the in-frame ones, with some missing. The sample comprises about 31,000 clones, 80% to 90% of which are singletons, and around 8.2% rests with the top ten. The chain couples TRBV7-9 to TRBJ1-2; D remains ambiguous. Sequenced here: CD8+ T cells from peripheral blood mononuclear cells, sampled before pregnancy. The sequence came from a female donor with multiple sclerosis, enrolled in a pregnancy study. The DNA for the CDR3 is TGTGCCAGCAGCTCTGGAGCCTATGGCTACACCTTC. It specifies CASSSGAYGYTF.